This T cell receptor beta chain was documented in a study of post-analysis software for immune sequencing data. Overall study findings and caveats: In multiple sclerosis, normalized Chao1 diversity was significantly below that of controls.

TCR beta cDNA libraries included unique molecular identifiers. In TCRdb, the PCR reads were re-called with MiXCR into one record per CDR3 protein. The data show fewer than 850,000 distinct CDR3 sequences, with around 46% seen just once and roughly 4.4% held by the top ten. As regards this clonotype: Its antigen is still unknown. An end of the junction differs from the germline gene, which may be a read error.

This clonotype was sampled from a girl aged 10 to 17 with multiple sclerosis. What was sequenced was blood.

The CDR3 region has the DNA TGCAGTGCTAGTAGCGGGACCCGCTCCTATAATGAGCAGTTCTTC. Translated, it gives CSASSGTRSYNEQFF. The chain recombines TRBV20-1 with TRBJ2-1; TRBD2 aligns across 8 bases. The length of the CDR3 is 15 residues. Germline assignment: CDR1 DFQATT and CDR2 SNEGSKA (reference sequence).